This entry describes one T cell receptor (beta chain). Its antigen is unidentified. This entry is derived from a study of response to subunit inactivated influenza vaccine. Broader study findings: With each seasonal influenza vaccination, the authors suggested, few new T cells are recruited.

TCRdb reprocessed the RT-PCR reads with MiXCR, giving one entry per CDR3 protein. In the table there are 590,000 or so distinct CDR3 sequences, 12% to 15% of which are singletons. Trimming removed 4 bases at V and 3 bases at J, with 13 bases between. The CDR3 has 15 residues. Looked up from germline, CDR1 is SGHRS and CDR2 is YFSETQ. The sequencing used PBMCs from blood, collected 14 to 15 days before vaccination. The TCR sequence derives from a man between 45 and 60 years old who received an inactivated influenza vaccine. The chain employs TRBV5-1 and TRBJ1-4, with D possibly matching TRBD1 (5 bases). The CDR3 loop reads CASSLPGLSNEKLFF. The CDR3 coding sequence is TGCGCCAGCAGCCTACCGGGACTATCTAATGAAAAACTGTTTTTT. Complete variable domain (other parts from reference TRBV5-1 and TRBJ1-4): KAGVTQTPRYLIKTRGQQVTLSCSPISGHRSVSWYQQTPGQGLQFLFEYFSETQRNKGNFPGRFSGRQFSNSRSEMNVSTLELGDSALYLCASSLPGLSNEKLFFGSGTQLSVL.